The rows below give T cell receptor beta chains drawn from one sample of a study of preoperative IRX-2 immunotherapy in early breast cancer. Data came from immunoSEQ multiplex PCR; TCRdb stores just in-frame clones and leaves some out. The sample consists of roughly 27,000 clones, roughly 80% of them appearing once. Sequences were derived from lymph node tissue, sampled before IRX-2 immunotherapy. The source of these receptors is a human donor with breast cancer. CDR3s include the opening cysteine and the closing phenylalanine or tryptophan. The D gene is left open where the match is weak. Clone size is shown for a subset of rows, as once, few, many or a class of expanded clone.

j_call	v_call	clone_size	d_call	cdr3_length	cdr3_aa	cdr3_nt
TRBJ1-2	TRBV11-3	.	TRBD1	16	CASSSFMGQENYGYTF	TGTGCCAGCAGCTCCTTCATGGGACAGGAAAACTATGGCTACACCTTC
TRBJ1-2	TRBV5-1	.	TRBD1	14	CASSQRDSNYGYTF	TGCGCCAGCAGCCAACGGGACAGCAACTATGGCTACACCTTC
TRBJ1-2	TRBV6-1	.	.	15	CASSEGIGRDYGYTF	TGTGCCAGCAGTGAAGGTATAGGGAGAGACTATGGCTACACCTTC
TRBJ1-3	TRBV15	.	.	15	CATSRDRGNGNTIYF	TGTGCCACCAGCAGAGATAGGGGAAACGGAAACACCATATATTTT
TRBJ2-5	TRBV11-3	.	.	15	CASSLVTGPEETQYF	TGTGCCAGCAGCTTAGTCACAGGCCCCGAAGAGACCCAGTACTTC
TRBJ2-7	TRBV19	.	.	12	CASGKLTGEQYF	TGTGCCAGTGGAAAACTTACGGGCGAGCAGTACTTC
TRBJ1-1	TRBV28	.	.	14	CASVNPPEITEAFF	TGTGCCAGCGTTAATCCGCCAGAGATTACTGAAGCTTTCTTT
TRBJ1-6	TRBV11-3	.	.	14	CASSLWALASPLHF	TGTGCCAGCAGCTTGTGGGCTCTGGCCTCACCCCTCCACTTT
TRBJ2-7	TRBV6-8	.	TRBD1	14	CASSSDRGSYEQYF	TGTGCCAGCAGTTCGGACAGGGGGAGCTACGAGCAGTACTTC
TRBJ1-2	TRBV10-2	.	.	15	CASSESGEGYYGYTF	TGCGCCAGCAGTGAGTCAGGGGAAGGGTACTATGGCTACACCTTC
TRBJ1-2	TRBV11-3	.	.	16	CASSPKPDSGGYGYTF	TGTGCCAGCAGCCCAAAACCCGACTCCGGGGGCTATGGCTACACCTTC
TRBJ1-2	TRBV5-1	.	.	15	CASSLGVVRNYGYTF	TGCGCCAGCAGCTTGGGGGTGGTTAGAAACTATGGCTACACCTTC
TRBJ1-2	TRBV11-3	once	TRBD1	15	CASSLILAGGSGYTF	TGTGCCAGCAGCTTAATCCTTGCAGGGGGCTCTGGCTACACCTTC
TRBJ1-1	TRBV10-3	.	.	18	CAISESGWINEYTQEAFF	TGTGCCATCAGTGAGTCTGGGTGGATTAATGAATATACTCAAGAAGCTTTCTTT
TRBJ1-1	TRBV28	.	.	12	CASSFLLGYAFF	TGTGCCAGCAGTTTTTTGCTCGGGTACGCTTTCTTT
TRBJ1-2	TRBV29-1	.	.	18	CSVDHIGRRGTFNYGYTF	TGCAGCGTTGATCATATTGGACGACGGGGGACTTTTAACTATGGCTACACCTTC
TRBJ1-2	TRBV11-3	.	.	16	CASSLGVRGGENGYTF	TGTGCCAGCAGCTTAGGTGTCAGAGGGGGGGAGAATGGCTACACCTTC
TRBJ2-2	TRBV11-3	.	.	15	CASSMTGRDTGELFF	TGTGCCAGCAGTATGACAGGGAGGGACACCGGGGAGCTGTTTTTT
TRBJ1-5	TRBV10-2	.	.	13	CASRRQENQPQHF	TGCGCCAGCAGGAGGCAGGAGAATCAGCCCCAGCATTTT
TRBJ2-1	TRBV6-4	.	.	13	CASTDKPYNEQFF	TGTGCCAGCACGGACAAACCATACAATGAGCAGTTCTTC
TRBJ1-2	TRBV2	.	TRBD1	15	CASQSEGTGVYGYTF	TGTGCCAGCCAGTCGGAGGGGACAGGGGTTTATGGCTACACCTTC
TRBJ2-5	TRBV7-7	.	.	15	CASSVGTDILETQYF	TGTGCCAGCAGCGTCGGGACGGACATTTTGGAGACCCAGTACTTC
TRBJ1-4	TRBV29-1	.	.	15	CSVSDSRTGDEKLFF	TGCAGCGTATCGGACAGTCGGACGGGAGATGAAAAACTGTTTTTT
TRBJ2-1	TRBV10-3	.	.	14	CAISESNLSDEQFF	TGTGCCATCAGTGAGTCGAACCTTTCAGACGAGCAGTTCTTC
TRBJ1-1	TRBV18	.	TRBD1	15	CASSPNTGGDTEAFF	TGTGCCAGCTCACCAAATACAGGGGGGGACACTGAAGCTTTCTTT
TRBJ1-4	TRBV4-1	few	.	17	CASSQDWGGLGNEKLFF	TGCGCCAGCAGCCAAGATTGGGGGGGCTTAGGTAATGAAAAACTGTTTTTT
TRBJ2-7	TRBV7-6	.	TRBD1	15	CASSLGGTGGYEQYF	TGTGCCAGCAGCTTGGGAGGGACAGGGGGATACGAGCAGTACTTC
TRBJ2-1	TRBV11-3	few	TRBD1	15	CASSPWDRGNNEQFF	TGTGCCAGCAGCCCATGGGACAGGGGGAACAATGAGCAGTTCTTC
TRBJ1-2	TRBV11-3	.	.	15	CASSLGGGANYGYTF	TGTGCCAGCAGCTTAGGAGGGGGTGCTAACTATGGCTACACCTTC
TRBJ1-1	TRBV11-3	.	.	14	CASSFTIMNTEAFF	TGTGCCAGCAGCTTCACCATCATGAACACTGAAGCTTTCTTT
TRBJ2-5	TRBV18	.	.	14	CASSPQEGWETQYF	TGTGCCAGCTCACCTCAGGAGGGGTGGGAGACCCAGTACTTC
TRBJ1-5	TRBV11-3	.	.	15	CASSSGREGRQPQHF	TGTGCCAGCAGTTCGGGCAGGGAGGGGAGGCAGCCCCAGCATTTT